The 24 T cell receptor beta chains listed next were all sequenced from one sample in a study of blood T cell repertoires in COVID-19. The repertoire was sequenced with immunoSEQ multiplex PCR; TCRdb's copy has only in-frame clones and lacks some. The sample yields 72,000 or so clones, 85% seen once. The sequenced sample was peripheral blood. These receptors were taken from a woman over 75 with active or convalescent COVID-19.

V and J are TRBV7-9 and TRBJ1-1; 10 bases match TRBD1. This CDR3 region has 15 residues. V lost 1 base to trimming and J lost 5 bases; unmatched junction nucleotides: 4. Germline V CDR1 and CDR2: SEHNR, FQNEAQ (reference sequence). The CDR3 is CASSLGQGARTEAFF. CDR3 DNA sequence: TGTGCCAGCAGCTTAGGACAGGGGGCGCGGACTGAAGCTTTCTTT.

The chain employs TRBV18 and TRBJ1-3; unclear D gene. The CDR3 totals 15 residues. V lost 2 bases to trimming and J lost 3 bases, with 11 bases between them. Germline values: CDR1 KGHSH, CDR2 LQKENI. As DNA, the CDR3 is TGTGCCAGCTCACCATTAGCTGGCGGTGGAAACACCATATATTTT. It is translated as CASSPLAGGGNTIYF. Looking up the rest from reference TRBV18 and TRBJ1-3 gives the full variable domain: NAGVMQNPRHLVRRRGQEARLRCSPMKGHSHVYWYRQLPEEGLKFMVYLQKENIIDESGMPKERFSAEFPKEGPSILRIQQVVRGDSAAYFCASSPLAGGGNTIYFGEGSWLTVV.

This chain connects TRBV4-3 to TRBJ1-1; D is unresolved. Germline lookup yields CDR1 LGHNA and CDR2 YSLEER. CDR3 length equals 15 residues. Trimming took 0 bases from V and 2 from J, leaving 10 bases between them. The CDR3 here is CASSQERSFNTEAFF. The CDR3 DNA reads TGCGCCAGCAGCCAAGAGAGGAGTTTTAACACTGAAGCTTTCTTT.

The rearrangement joins TRBV6-5 to TRBJ1-2, with 11 positions matching TRBD1. The CDR3 is 15 amino acids. Germline lookup yields CDR1 MNHEY and CDR2 SVGAGI. J was trimmed by 6 bases and V by 6 bases; bases with no gene match: 9. The CDR3 region has the DNA TGTGCCAGCAGCCCCGGACAGGGGGCGATAAATGGCTACACCTTC. Translation gives CASSPGQGAINGYTF.

The chain has TRBV7-2 and TRBJ1-1; D gene uncertain. The CDR3 sequence is 14 residues long. Germline CDR1 SGHTA, CDR2 FQGNSA. V lost 2 bases to trimming and J lost 2 bases, with 9 bases between them. The DNA for the CDR3 is TGTGCCAGCAGCTTATTTGGTGGCAACACTGAAGCTTTCTTT. Translated: CASSLFGGNTEAFF.

This chain uses TRBV12-3 or TRBV12-4 with TRBJ2-3; D remains unclear. The CDR3 runs to 13 residues. V was shortened by 7 bases and J by 3 bases, with 11 bases between the two germline ends. The CDR3 region is CASTPVGTDTQYF. CDR3 DNA: TGTGCCAGCACCCCTGTCGGGACAGATACGCAGTATTTT.

This chain joins TRBV10-3 and TRBJ2-5; D unclear. V lost 0 bases and J lost 1, with 9 bases in between. Germline V lookup: CDR1 ENHRY, CDR2 SYGVKD. CDR3 length: 15 residues. The CDR3: CAISESAARQETQYF. Written as DNA, the CDR3 is TGTGCCATCAGTGAGTCGGCTGCCCGCCAAGAGACCCAGTACTTC.

The chain links TRBV5-1 to TRBJ2-3; 9 bases fit TRBD1. V was pared by 0 bases and J by 0 bases, with 5 bases of the junction left unmatched. Germline CDR1 reads SGHRS; CDR2 reads YFSETQ. The CDR3 length is 17 residues. The CDR3 protein is CASSLGQGVLSTDTQYF. DNA for the CDR3: TGCGCCAGCAGCTTGGGACAGGGGGTCTTGAGCACAGATACGCAGTATTTT.

The chain has TRBV6-6 and TRBJ2-3; TRBD2 matches 10 bases. The CDR3 covers 16 residues. The germline V gene encodes CDR1 MNHNY and CDR2 SVGAGI (reference sequence). Losses at the gene ends were 3 bases for V and 1 base for J; bases not matched to a gene: 4. This chain's CDR3 is CASSYPSGGGTDTQYF. CDR3 nucleotide sequence: TGTGCCAGCAGTTATCCAAGCGGGGGGGGCACAGATACGCAGTATTTT.

In this sample, this clone turned up a few times. The CDR3 coding sequence is TGTGCCAGCAGCTTGGTAGGGGCTTACAATGAGCAGTTCTTC. Translating it yields CASSLVGAYNEQFF. The V gene is TRBV11-3, the J gene TRBJ2-1; tentatively, D is TRBD1 (5 bases). The CDR3 has 14 amino acids. CDR1 is SGHNT, CDR2 YENEEA, per germline. Trimming pared 3 bases from V and 4 bases from J, leaving 10 bases between.

V and J are TRBV6-5 and TRBJ2-1, with a weak D call TRBD1 (5 bases). In germline, CDR1 is MNHEY, CDR2 SVGAGI. The V and J ends lost 2 bases and 5 bases respectively, with 13 bases between them. This CDR3 region has 15 residues. CDR3 DNA: TGTGCCAGCAGTTACAAGTTGGGGCTTAACAATGAGCAGTTCTTC. Amino acids: CASSYKLGLNNEQFF.

This clone was recorded only once. The chain is built from TRBV12-2 and TRBJ2-1; TRBD2, the table's D call, was not compared with the DNA. TRBV12-2 is designated a pseudogene. The length of the CDR3 is 13 residues. The DNA of the CDR3 is TGTGCAACCGTCCCCGGGGCCTACAATGAGCAGTTCTTC. It is translated as CATVPGAYNEQFF.

V and J are TRBV6-1 and TRBJ2-7, with TRBD1 matching over 7 bases. V dropped 3 bases and J dropped 3; count of bases not matched to a gene: 8. Per germline, CDR1 MNHNS and CDR2 SASEGT. The CDR3 consists of 15 residues. The CDR3 DNA is TGTGCCAGCAGTGATCTGCTGGCAGGGGGCTACGAGCAGTACTTC. This translates into CASSDLLAGGYEQYF.

The chain recombines TRBV13 with TRBJ2-3, with 13 bases aligning to TRBD2. The germline V gene has CDR1 PRHDT and CDR2 FYEKMQ (reference sequence). The CDR3 is 16 residues long. The V segment lost 5 bases and the J segment 4 bases; nucleotides outside the gene matches: 6. This CDR3 reads CASSPIGLAGADTQYF. The CDR3 DNA reads as TGTGCCAGCAGCCCGATCGGACTAGCGGGGGCAGATACGCAGTATTTT.

The chain uses TRBV5-1 and TRBJ2-2; 10 positions match TRBD2. Germline loops: CDR1 SGHRS, CDR2 YFSETQ. Trimming at V came to 0 bases and at J to 1 base, leaving 3 bases not matched to a gene. The CDR3 loop spans 17 amino acids. CDR3 DNA sequence: TGCGCCAGCAGCTTGGAGGCTAGCGGGGGGAACACCGGGGAGCTGTTTTTT. Amino acid sequence: CASSLEASGGNTGELFF.

This sequence joins TRBV9 and TRBJ2-2; 9 bases fit TRBD2. Germline CDR1 and CDR2: SGDLS and YYNGEE. The CDR3 extends over 17 amino acids. J was trimmed by 7 bases and V by 4 bases; bases with no gene match: 14. The CDR3 spells CASSSFLERGVIGELFF. The CDR3 DNA reads as TGTGCCAGCAGCAGCTTCTTAGAGCGGGGGGTTATCGGGGAGCTGTTTTTT.

The chain uses TRBV12-3 or TRBV12-4 and TRBJ2-1; TRBD2 might be the D (7 bases). CDR3 length equals 12 residues. V dropped 6 bases and J dropped 14 bases, with 17 bases sitting between them. This CDR3 is CASSMGGPLKFF. The CDR3 nucleotides read TGTGCCAGCAGCATGGGGGGGCCCCTTAAGTTCTTC.

The chain uses TRBV4-1 and TRBJ1-2, with D unclear. Germline V gene sequence: CDR1 MGHRA, CDR2 YSYEKL. This CDR3 has 13 residues. Deletions cut 3 bases from V and 7 bases from J, with 12 bases between. This CDR3 is CASSQRGLSGYTF. The CDR3 DNA sequence: TGCGCCAGCAGCCAGAGAGGTCTTAGTGGCTACACCTTC.

The chain has TRBV6-5 and TRBJ2-2; D gene uncertain. Germline CDR1 and CDR2: MNHEY and SVGAGI. The CDR3 length is 14 residues. V gave up 5 bases and J gave up 0 bases, with 7 bases separating them. The CDR3 region is CASSRGPNTGELFF. CDR3 in DNA: TGTGCCAGCAGTCGCGGCCCGAACACCGGGGAGCTGTTTTTT.

A single count supports this clone. The J gene is TRBJ2-1, the V gene TRBV4-1, with 9 nucleotides matching TRBD2. The CDR3 runs 14 residues. From germline, CDR1 is MGHRA and CDR2 YSYEKL. With V trimmed by 7 bases and J by 3 bases, 4 bases remained unmatched. The CDR3 here is CASTPAGGYNEQFF. The CDR3 DNA reads TGCGCCAGCACCCCAGCGGGGGGCTACAATGAGCAGTTCTTC.

This clone was counted a few times. This CDR3 is CASSLTGQEAFF. CDR3 coding DNA: TGTGCCAGCTCGCTGACAGGGCAAGAAGCTTTCTTT. This chain joins TRBV18 and TRBJ1-1; 7 positions match TRBD1. CDR1 and CDR2 (germline): KGHSH, LQKENI. The CDR3 sequence is 12 residues long. J lost 8 bases, V lost 6 bases, and 6 bases had no gene match.

The chain uses TRBV15 and TRBJ1-4; D uncertain. Germline loops: CDR1 LNHNV, CDR2 YYDKDF (reference sequence). The CDR3 has 15 amino acids. Trimming removed 0 bases at V and 3 bases at J, with 8 bases between. CDR3: CATSREGGSNEKLFF. The CDR3 DNA sequence: TGTGCCACCAGCAGAGAGGGAGGGTCTAATGAAAAACTGTTTTTT.

The CDR3 sequence: CASNSRGTGSYYEQYF. The CDR3 DNA sequence: TGTGCCAGCAATAGCAGGGGGACAGGGAGTTACTACGAGCAGTACTTC. The chain carries TRBV13 and TRBJ2-7; 9 nucleotides match TRBD1. The CDR3 is 16 amino acids. Germline V CDR1 and CDR2: PRHDT, FYEKMQ (reference sequence). The V gene end was trimmed by 7 bases and the J gene end by 3 bases; junction bases not matched to a gene: 13.

On this clone: The same CDR3 arises from other DNA sequences in this sample as well. The chain couples TRBV7-9 to TRBJ2-7, with D possibly being TRBD2 (5 bases). V dropped 5 bases and J dropped 3 bases, with 8 bases sitting between them. The germline V gene encodes CDR1 SEHNR and CDR2 FQNEAQ (reference sequence). The CDR3 sequence is 12 residues long. This CDR3 is CASSQDYYEQYF. DNA of the CDR3: TGTGCCAGCAGCCAAGACTACTACGAGCAGTACTTC.